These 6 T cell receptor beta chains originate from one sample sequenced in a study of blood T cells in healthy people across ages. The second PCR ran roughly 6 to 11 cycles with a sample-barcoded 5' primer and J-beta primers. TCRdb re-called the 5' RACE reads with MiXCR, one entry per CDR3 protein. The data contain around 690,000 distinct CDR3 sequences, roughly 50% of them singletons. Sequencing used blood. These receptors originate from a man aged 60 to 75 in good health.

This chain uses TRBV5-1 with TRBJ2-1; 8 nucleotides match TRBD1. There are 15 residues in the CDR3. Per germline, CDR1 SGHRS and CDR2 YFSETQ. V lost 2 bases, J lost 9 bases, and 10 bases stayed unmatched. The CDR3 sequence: CASSLFGQGAGEQFF. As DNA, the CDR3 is TGCGCCAGCAGCTTATTTGGGCAGGGGGCTGGTGAGCAGTTCTTC.

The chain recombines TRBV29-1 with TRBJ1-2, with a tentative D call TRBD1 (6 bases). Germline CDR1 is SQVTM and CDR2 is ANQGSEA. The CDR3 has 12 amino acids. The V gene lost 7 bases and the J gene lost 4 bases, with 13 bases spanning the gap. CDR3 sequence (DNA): TGCAGCGCCAGACAGGCTAGCTATGGCTACACCTTC. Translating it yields CSARQASYGYTF.

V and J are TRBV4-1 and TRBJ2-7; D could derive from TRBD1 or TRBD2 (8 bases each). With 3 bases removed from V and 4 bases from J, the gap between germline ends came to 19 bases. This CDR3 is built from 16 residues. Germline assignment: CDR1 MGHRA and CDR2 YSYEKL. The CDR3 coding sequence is TGCGCCAGCAGCCAGCCGGGACAGGCGGGGGGATACGAGCAGTACTTC. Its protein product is CASSQPGQAGGYEQYF.

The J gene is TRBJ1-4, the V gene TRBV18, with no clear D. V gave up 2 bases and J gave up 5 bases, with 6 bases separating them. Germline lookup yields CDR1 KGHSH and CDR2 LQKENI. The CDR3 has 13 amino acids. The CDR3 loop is CASSPDQNEKLFF. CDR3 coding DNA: TGTGCCAGCTCACCAGATCAGAATGAAAAACTGTTTTTT.

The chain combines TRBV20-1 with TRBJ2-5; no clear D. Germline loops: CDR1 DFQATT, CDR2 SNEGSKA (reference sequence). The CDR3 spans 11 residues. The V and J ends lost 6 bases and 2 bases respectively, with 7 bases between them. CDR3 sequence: CSATQQETQYF. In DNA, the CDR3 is TGCAGTGCCACCCAACAAGAGACCCAGTACTTC.

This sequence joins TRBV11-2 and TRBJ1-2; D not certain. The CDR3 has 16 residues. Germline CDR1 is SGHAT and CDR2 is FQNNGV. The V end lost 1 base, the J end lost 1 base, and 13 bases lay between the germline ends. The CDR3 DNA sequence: TGTGCCAGCAGCTTAGCGGCTTACAGTTTTAACTATGGCTACACCTTC. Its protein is CASSLAAYSFNYGYTF.